Following are 15 T cell receptor beta chains from one sample sequenced in a study of breast tumors, draining lymph nodes, adjacent tissues. TCRdb processed the multiplex PCR reads anew with MiXCR; each CDR3 protein has one entry. The sample carries over 200,000 distinct CDR3 sequences, approximately 30% recorded once. Samples came from axillary lymph nodes draining the breast cancer. Sample: axillary lymph node tissue. These receptor sequences come from a female donor with breast cancer. Some clones in this sample may be carry-over from other donors' samples.

This clonotype was picked up many times. The V gene is TRBV4-3, the J gene TRBJ2-1, with D maybe TRBD2 (5 bases). CDR3 length equals 15 residues. Trimming stripped 0 bases from V and 1 base from J, with 7 bases between. Germline CDR1 reads LGHNA; CDR2 reads YSLEER. The DNA for the CDR3 is TGCGCCAGCAGCCAAGATAGGACTTCCTACAATGAGCAGTTCTTC. This codes for CASSQDRTSYNEQFF.

With respect to this clonotype: This may arise from a read error, as a much more abundant clone is one base away. The CDR3 does not end in the conserved phenylalanine or tryptophan, so this is likely a read error. This sequence joins TRBV30 and TRBJ2-2, with 9 bases matching TRBD1. The germline CDR1 and CDR2 sequences are GTSNPN and SVGIG (reference sequence). Trimming at V came to 2 bases and at J to 2 bases, leaving 3 bases not matched to a gene. The CDR3 spans 15 residues. The DNA of the CDR3 is TGTGCCTGGAGTTTGACAGGGGGTAACACCGGGGAGCTGTTTTCT. This encodes CAWSLTGGNTGELFS.

This clonotype was counted ten times or more. The rearrangement uses TRBV29-1 and TRBJ2-2, with D tentatively TRBD1 (6 bases). This CDR3 spans 13 amino acids. Per the germline V gene, CDR1 is SQVTM and CDR2 is ANQGSEA. The V end was cut by 6 bases, the J end by 4 bases, with 12 bases between. The CDR3 is CSVTTGGTGELFF. CDR3 in DNA: TGCAGCGTAACGACAGGAGGCACCGGGGAGCTGTTTTTT.

About this clonotype: A clone one base away is much larger, so this may be a read error. The J gene is TRBJ2-1, the V gene TRBV6-2 or TRBV6-3; D perhaps matches TRBD2 (6 bases). Germline CDR1 is MNHEY and CDR2 is SVGEGT. This CDR3 region has 12 residues. The V end lost 6 bases, the J end lost 9 bases, and 12 bases lay between the germline ends. The CDR3, as DNA: TGTGCCAGCAGCCAAGAGACTAGTGAGCAGTTCTTC. This encodes CASSQETSEQFF.

This clonotype was seen at least ten times. The chain has TRBV7-9 and TRBJ2-7; 8 nucleotides match TRBD1. This CDR3 spans 16 amino acids. CDR1 and CDR2 from the germline V gene are SEHNR and FQNEAQ (reference sequence). V shed 5 bases and J 5 bases; nucleotides not matched to a gene: 14. The CDR3 DNA reads TGTGCCAGCAGCCCGCAAAGGACAGGGATCCCCGACGAGCAGTACTTC. Translating gives CASSPQRTGIPDEQYF.

This clonotype has just a few counts. This may come from a read error, since a much larger clone is one base off. This chain uses TRBV9 with TRBJ2-1, with 10 bases aligning to TRBD1. The CDR3 loop spans 15 amino acids. CDR1 and CDR2 (germline): SGDLS, YYNGEE. The CDR3 is CASSGQGASYNEPFF. CDR3 DNA sequence: TGTGCCAGCAGCGGACAGGGGGCCTCCTACAATGAGCCGTTCTTC.

This clonotype has only a few counts. A much larger clone differs from this one at a single base, so this may be a read error. The rearrangement links TRBV11-2 to TRBJ2-7, with D perhaps TRBD2 (5 bases). The V gene's germline CDR1 is SGHAT and CDR2 FQNNGV. Trimming removed 0 bases from V and 1 base from J, with 19 bases in between. The CDR3 totals 18 residues. As DNA, the CDR3 is TGTGCCAGCAGCTTAGACCCTCTGGCGACGAGCGGATCCTACGAGCAGTACTTC. Translated: CASSLDPLATSGSYEQYF.

As to this clonotype: A single base separates this from a much larger clone, so it may be a read error. The chain couples TRBV20-1 to TRBJ2-3, with a possible D match to TRBD2 (6 bases). Germline-derived CDR1 and CDR2 are DFQATT and SNEGSKA (reference sequence). The V gene lost 4 bases and the J gene lost 1 base, with 24 bases spanning the gap. The CDR3 runs 18 residues. Here the CDR3 reads CSAMDYGGTSLRTDTQYF. In DNA form, the CDR3 reads TGCAGTGCTATGGACTATGGCGGGACTTCCCTACGCACAGATACGCAGTATTTT.

There are many counts of this clonotype. The V call is TRBV10-3, the J call TRBJ1-2, with D maybe TRBD1 (6 bases). This CDR3 is built from 13 residues. Germline V gene lookup returns CDR1 ENHRY and CDR2 SYGVKD. V lost 7 bases and J lost 3, with 12 bases in between. The CDR3 loop is CAITGGGDYGYTF. The CDR3 DNA is TGTGCCATCACGGGGGGCGGGGACTATGGCTACACCTTC.

This clonotype was recorded a few times. A much larger clone lies one base from this, so it may be a read error. As DNA, the CDR3 is TGCGCCAGCAGCTTGGCTCTTGTGGACGACCAGTACTTC. This encodes CASSLALVDDQYF. The chain uses TRBV5-1 and TRBJ2-7; D is unresolved. This CDR3 comprises 13 residues. Germline CDR1 is SGHRS and CDR2 is YFSETQ.

This clonotype was recorded once. This chain joins TRBV19 and TRBJ2-1; D unresolved. Trimming left V 1 base short and J 10 bases short, with 5 bases between. CDR3 length equals 11 residues. Germline CDR1 reads LNHDA; CDR2 reads SQIVND (reference sequence). Here the CDR3 reads CASSIAFEQFF. DNA for the CDR3: TGTGCCAGTAGTATAGCGTTCGAGCAGTTCTTC.

This sequence joins TRBV7-3 and TRBJ2-5, with a weak D call TRBD1 (5 bases). CDR3 size: 15 residues. In germline, CDR1 is SGHTA, CDR2 FQGTGA. V gave up 2 bases and J gave up 7 bases, with 17 bases separating them. CDR3 sequence reads: CASSLSGKGRVTQYF. The CDR3 bases are TGTGCCAGCAGCTTATCCGGAAAGGGGCGTGTGACCCAGTACTTC.

This clonotype was counted at least ten times. V and J are TRBV15 and TRBJ2-1; D remains unclear. This CDR3 is 15 amino acids long. Germline CDR1 and CDR2: LNHNV and YYDKDF (reference sequence). Trimming removed 0 bases from V and 0 bases from J, with 6 bases in between. The CDR3 DNA reads TGTGCCACCAGCAGAGAAGAGGCCTCCTACAATGAGCAGTTCTTC. It specifies CATSREEASYNEQFF.

On this clonotype: Given a much more abundant clone one base away, this may be a read error. The chain employs TRBV5-1 and TRBJ2-5; TRBD2 is a possible D gene (5 bases). Trimming pared 6 bases from V and 7 bases from J, leaving 13 bases between. The CDR3 extends over 12 amino acids. From germline, CDR1 is SGHRS and CDR2 YFSETQ. In DNA form, the CDR3 reads TGCGCCAGCAACAACGTTGGAGGGACCCAGTACTTC. It codes for CASNNVGGTQYF. The full variable domain, its missing parts supplied by reference TRBV5-1 and TRBJ2-5, is KAGVTQTPRYLIKTRGQQVTLSCSPISGHRSVSWYQQTPGQGLQFLFEYFSETQRNKGNFPGRFSGRQFSNSRSEMNVSTLELGDSALYLCASNNVGGTQYFGPGTRLLVL.

The chain carries TRBV6-5 and TRBJ2-7, with TRBD1 identical over 7 bases. Germline values: CDR1 MNHEY, CDR2 SVGAGI. The CDR3 extends over 16 amino acids. Trimming took 5 bases from V and 2 from J; bases not matched to a gene: 12. CDR3 DNA sequence: TGTGCCAGCAGTCACCACCTTACAGGGGAGACCTACGAGCAGTACTTC. Protein: CASSHHLTGETYEQYF.